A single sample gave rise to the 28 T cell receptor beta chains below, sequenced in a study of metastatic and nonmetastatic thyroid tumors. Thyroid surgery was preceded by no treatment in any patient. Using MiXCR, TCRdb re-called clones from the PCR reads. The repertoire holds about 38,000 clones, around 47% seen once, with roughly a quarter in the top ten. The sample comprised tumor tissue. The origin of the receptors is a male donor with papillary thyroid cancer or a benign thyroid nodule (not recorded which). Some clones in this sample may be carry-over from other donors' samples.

Written as DNA, the CDR3 is TGTGCCAGCAGCCAAGATTGGGACAGGGTTTACGAGCAGTACTTC. It specifies CASSQDWDRVYEQYF. This chain connects TRBV4-2 to TRBJ2-7; 9 bases match TRBD1. Trimming cost V 0 bases and J 4 bases; bases outside gene matches: 4. The CDR3 is 15 amino acids. Germline V gene sequence: CDR1 LGHNA, CDR2 YNFKEQ.

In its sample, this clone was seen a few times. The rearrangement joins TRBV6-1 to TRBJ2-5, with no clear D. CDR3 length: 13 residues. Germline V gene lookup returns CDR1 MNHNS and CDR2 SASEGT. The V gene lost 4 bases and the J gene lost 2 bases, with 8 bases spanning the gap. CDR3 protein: CASSGPRQETQYF. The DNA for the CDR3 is TGTGCCAGCAGTGGCCCACGACAAGAGACCCAGTACTTC.

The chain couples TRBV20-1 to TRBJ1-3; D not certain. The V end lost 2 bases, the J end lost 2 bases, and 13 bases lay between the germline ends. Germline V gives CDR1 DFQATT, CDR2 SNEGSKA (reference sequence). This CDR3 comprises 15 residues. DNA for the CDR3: TGCAGTGCTAGATTGAGGGAGCTCACTGGAAACACCATATATTTT. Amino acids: CSARLRELTGNTIYF.

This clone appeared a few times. The CDR3 spells CASSAGPYNSPLHF. For the CDR3, the DNA is TGTGCCAGCAGTGCGGGACCTTATAATTCACCCCTCCACTTT. The chain links TRBV6-1 to TRBJ1-6; D is possibly TRBD1 (5 bases). The CDR3 has 14 amino acids. The V and J ends lost 4 bases and 4 bases respectively, with 8 bases between them. The germline V gene has CDR1 MNHNS and CDR2 SASEGT.

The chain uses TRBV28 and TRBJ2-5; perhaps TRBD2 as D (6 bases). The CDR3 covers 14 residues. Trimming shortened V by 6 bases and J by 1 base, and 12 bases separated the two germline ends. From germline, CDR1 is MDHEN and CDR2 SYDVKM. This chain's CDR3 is CASRIAGLQETQYF. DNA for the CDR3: TGTGCCAGCAGAATTGCGGGGCTCCAAGAGACCCAGTACTTC.

CDR3 sequence (DNA): TGTGCCAGCAGTTTGGCAGGGGGTTCACCCCTCCACTTT. This gives the protein CASSLAGGSPLHF. The chain has TRBV12-3 or TRBV12-4 and TRBJ1-6; 7 bases line up with TRBD1. The CDR3 has 13 amino acids. The V segment lost 3 bases and the J segment 9 bases; nucleotides outside the gene matches: 2.

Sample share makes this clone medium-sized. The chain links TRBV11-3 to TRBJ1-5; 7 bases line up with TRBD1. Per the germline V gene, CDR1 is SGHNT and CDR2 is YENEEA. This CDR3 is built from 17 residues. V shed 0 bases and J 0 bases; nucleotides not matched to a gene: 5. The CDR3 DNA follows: TGTGCCAGCAGCTTAGATGAGGGACAGAATAGCAATCAGCCCCAGCATTTT. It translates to CASSLDEGQNSNQPQHF.

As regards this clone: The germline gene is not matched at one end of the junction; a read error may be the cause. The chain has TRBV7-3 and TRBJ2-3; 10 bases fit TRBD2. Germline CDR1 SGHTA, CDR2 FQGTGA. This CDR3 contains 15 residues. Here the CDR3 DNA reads TGTGCCAGCAGCTTTACTAGCGGGGACGCAGAAACGCAGTATTTT. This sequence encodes CASSFTSGDAETQYF.

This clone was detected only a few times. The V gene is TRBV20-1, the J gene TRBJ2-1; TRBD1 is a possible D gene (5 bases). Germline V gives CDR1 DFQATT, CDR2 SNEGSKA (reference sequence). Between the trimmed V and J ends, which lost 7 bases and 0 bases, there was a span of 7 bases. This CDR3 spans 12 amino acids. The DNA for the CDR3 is TGCAGTGGAGACAGCTCCTACAATGAGCAGTTCTTC. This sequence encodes CSGDSSYNEQFF.

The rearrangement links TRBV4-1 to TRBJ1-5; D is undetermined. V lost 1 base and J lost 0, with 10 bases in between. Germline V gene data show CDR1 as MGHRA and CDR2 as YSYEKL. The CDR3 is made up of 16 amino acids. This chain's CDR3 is CASSQVAVNSNQPQHF. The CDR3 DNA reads TGCGCCAGCAGCCAAGTGGCGGTAAATAGCAATCAGCCCCAGCATTTT.

Here the CDR3 reads CASSYDRGYEQFF. The CDR3 DNA reads as TGTGCCAGCAGCTACGACAGGGGTTATGAGCAGTTCTTC. This chain links TRBV5-8 with TRBJ2-1, with 8 bases fitting TRBD1. The CDR3 is 13 amino acids. CDR1 and CDR2 from the germline V gene are SGHTS and YDEGEE. J was trimmed by 8 bases and V by 3 bases; bases with no gene match: 4.

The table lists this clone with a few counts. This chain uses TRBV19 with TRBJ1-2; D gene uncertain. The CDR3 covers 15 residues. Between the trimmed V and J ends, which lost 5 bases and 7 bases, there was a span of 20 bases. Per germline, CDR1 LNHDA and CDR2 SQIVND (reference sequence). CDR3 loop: CASSLGYPDPGGYTF. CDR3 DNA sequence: TGTGCCAGTAGTCTCGGCTATCCCGACCCCGGTGGCTACACCTTC.

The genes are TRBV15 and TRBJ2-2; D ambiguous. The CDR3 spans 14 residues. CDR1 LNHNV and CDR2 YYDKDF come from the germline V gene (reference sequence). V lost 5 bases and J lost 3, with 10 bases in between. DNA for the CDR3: TGTGCCACCAGCCGAGGATCGGACACCGGGGAGCTGTTTTTT. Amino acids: CATSRGSDTGELFF.

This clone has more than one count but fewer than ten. Here the CDR3 reads CASSQDRGVSREQYF. CDR3 DNA: TGTGCCAGCAGCCAAGATAGGGGGGTATCTCGCGAGCAGTACTTC. The V and J genes are TRBV4-2 and TRBJ2-7; D tentatively reads TRBD1 or TRBD2 (6 bases each). Trimming took off 0 bases at V and 6 bases at J, with 15 bases between the two ends. Germline CDR1 reads LGHNA; CDR2 reads YNFKEQ. The CDR3 runs 15 residues.

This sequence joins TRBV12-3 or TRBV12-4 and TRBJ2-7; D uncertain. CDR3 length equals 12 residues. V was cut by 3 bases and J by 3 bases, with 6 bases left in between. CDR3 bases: TGTGCCAGCAGTTTCGGCCTCTACGAGCAGTACTTC. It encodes CASSFGLYEQYF.

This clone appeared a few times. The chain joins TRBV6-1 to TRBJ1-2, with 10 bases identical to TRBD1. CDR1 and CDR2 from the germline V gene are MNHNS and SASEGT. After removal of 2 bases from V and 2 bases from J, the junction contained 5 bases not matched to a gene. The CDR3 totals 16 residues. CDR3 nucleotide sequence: TGTGCCAGCAGTGAATCAAGGGACAGGGGAAACTATGGCTACACCTTC. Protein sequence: CASSESRDRGNYGYTF.

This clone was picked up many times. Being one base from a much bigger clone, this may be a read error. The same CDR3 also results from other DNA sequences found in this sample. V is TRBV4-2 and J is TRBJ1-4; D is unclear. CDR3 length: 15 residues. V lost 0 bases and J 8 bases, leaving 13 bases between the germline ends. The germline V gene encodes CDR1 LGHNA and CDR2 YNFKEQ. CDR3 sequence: CASSQESLMGEKLFF. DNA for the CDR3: TGTGCCAGCAGCCAAGAAAGTCTTATGGGCGAAAAACTGTTTTTT.

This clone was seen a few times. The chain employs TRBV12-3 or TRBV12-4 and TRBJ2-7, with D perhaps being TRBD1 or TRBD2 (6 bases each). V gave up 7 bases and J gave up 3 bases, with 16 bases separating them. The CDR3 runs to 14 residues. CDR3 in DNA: TGTGCCAGCACAAGATCCGGGGGCTACTACGAGCAGTACTTC. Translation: CASTRSGGYYEQYF.

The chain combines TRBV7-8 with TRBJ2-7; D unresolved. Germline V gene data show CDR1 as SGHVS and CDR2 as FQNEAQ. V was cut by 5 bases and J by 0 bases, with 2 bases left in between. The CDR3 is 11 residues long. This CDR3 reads CASSLSYEQYF. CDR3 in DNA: TGTGCCAGCAGCCTCTCCTACGAGCAGTACTTC.

This chain's CDR3 is CASSYQMTGVTEAFF. The DNA for the CDR3 is TGTGCCAGCAGTTACCAAATGACAGGGGTCACTGAAGCTTTCTTT. The J gene is TRBJ1-1, the V gene TRBV27; 8 bases line up with TRBD1. Germline lookup yields CDR1 MNHEY and CDR2 SMNVEV (reference sequence). With V trimmed by 4 bases and J by 4 bases, 8 bases remained unmatched. The CDR3 runs 15 residues.

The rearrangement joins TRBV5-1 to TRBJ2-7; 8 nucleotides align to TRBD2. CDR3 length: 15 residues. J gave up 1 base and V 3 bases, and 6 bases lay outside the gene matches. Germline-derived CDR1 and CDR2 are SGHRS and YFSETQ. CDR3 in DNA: TGCGCCAGCAGCTCCGTAGTAGCGGGATCCTACGAGCAGTACTTC. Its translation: CASSSVVAGSYEQYF.

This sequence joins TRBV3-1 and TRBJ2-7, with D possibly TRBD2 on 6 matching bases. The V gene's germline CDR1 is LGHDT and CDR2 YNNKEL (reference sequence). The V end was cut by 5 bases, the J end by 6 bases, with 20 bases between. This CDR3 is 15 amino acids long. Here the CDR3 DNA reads TGTGCCAGCAGCTGGAGAGAAACGGGGGAGGCCGAGCAGTACTTC. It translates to CASSWRETGEAEQYF.

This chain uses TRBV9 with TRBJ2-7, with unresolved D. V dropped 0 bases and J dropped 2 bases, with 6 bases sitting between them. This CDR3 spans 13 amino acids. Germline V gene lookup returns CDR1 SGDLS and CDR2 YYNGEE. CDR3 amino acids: CASSVGPAYEQYF. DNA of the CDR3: TGTGCCAGCAGCGTAGGTCCCGCCTACGAGCAGTACTTC.

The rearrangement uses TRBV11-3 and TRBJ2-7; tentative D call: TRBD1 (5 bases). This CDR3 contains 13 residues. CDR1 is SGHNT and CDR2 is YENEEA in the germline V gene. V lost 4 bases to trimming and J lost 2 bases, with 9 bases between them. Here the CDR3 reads CASSSRQTYEQYF. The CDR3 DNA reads TGTGCCAGCAGCTCTAGACAGACCTACGAGCAGTACTTC.

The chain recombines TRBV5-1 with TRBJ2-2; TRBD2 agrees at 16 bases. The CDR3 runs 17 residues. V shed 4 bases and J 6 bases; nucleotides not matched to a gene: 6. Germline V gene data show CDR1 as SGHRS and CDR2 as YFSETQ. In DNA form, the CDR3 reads TGCGCCAGCAGCGTGGGACTAGCGGGAGGGCCCGCCGGGGAGCTGTTTTTT. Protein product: CASSVGLAGGPAGELFF. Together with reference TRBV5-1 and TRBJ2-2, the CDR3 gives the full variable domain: KAGVTQTPRYLIKTRGQQVTLSCSPISGHRSVSWYQQTPGQGLQFLFEYFSETQRNKGNFPGRFSGRQFSNSRSEMNVSTLELGDSALYLCASSVGLAGGPAGELFFGEGSRLTVL.

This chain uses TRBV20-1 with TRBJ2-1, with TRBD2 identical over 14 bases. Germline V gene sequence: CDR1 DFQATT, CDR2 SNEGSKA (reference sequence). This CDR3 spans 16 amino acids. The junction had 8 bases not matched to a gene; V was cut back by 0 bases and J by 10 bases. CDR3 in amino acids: CSARDGGLAGVSEQFF. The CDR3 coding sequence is TGCAGTGCTAGAGATGGGGGACTAGCGGGAGTTAGCGAGCAGTTCTTC.

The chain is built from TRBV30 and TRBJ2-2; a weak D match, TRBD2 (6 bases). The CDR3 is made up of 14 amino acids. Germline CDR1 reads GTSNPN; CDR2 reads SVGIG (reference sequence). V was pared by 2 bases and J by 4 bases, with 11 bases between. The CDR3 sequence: CAWSSGDFTGELFF. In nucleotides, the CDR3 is TGTGCCTGGAGTTCGGGGGACTTCACCGGGGAGCTGTTTTTT. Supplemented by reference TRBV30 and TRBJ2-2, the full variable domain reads SQTIHQWPATLVQPVGSPLSLECTVEGTSNPNLYWYRQAAGRGLQLLFYSVGIGQISSEVPQNLSASRPQDRQFILSSKKLLLSDSGFYLCAWSSGDFTGELFFGEGSRLTVL.

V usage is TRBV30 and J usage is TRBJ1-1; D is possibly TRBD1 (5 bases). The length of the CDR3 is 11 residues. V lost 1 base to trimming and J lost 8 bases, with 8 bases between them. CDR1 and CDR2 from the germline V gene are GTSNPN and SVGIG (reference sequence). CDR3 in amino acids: CAWSAGMEAFF. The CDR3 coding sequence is TGTGCCTGGAGTGCAGGGATGGAAGCTTTCTTT.